This TCR beta chain is from a study of T cell changes during pregnancy in multiple sclerosis. This CDR3 is built from 13 residues. The germline V gene has CDR1 MNHEY and CDR2 SMNVEV (reference sequence). The germline V and J ends were trimmed by 5 bases and 2 bases, with 9 bases remaining between them. The table came from immunoSEQ multiplex PCR; TCRdb's copy has only in-frame clones and leaves some out. The sample includes approximately 53,000 clones, around nine tenths of them seen just once. This clonotype was obtained from a female donor with multiple sclerosis, enrolled in a pregnancy study. This specimen consisted of CD4+ T cells from peripheral blood mononuclear cells, obtained before pregnancy. The chain is built from TRBV27 and TRBJ1-1; D not resolved. The CDR3 sequence: CASSRARNTEAFF. Written as DNA, the CDR3 is TGTGCCAGCAGTCGCGCCCGCAACACTGAAGCTTTCTTT.